The T cell receptor beta chain under discussion was sequenced for a study of PD-1 blockade in classical Hodgkin lymphoma. Every patient had relapsed following autologous stem cell transplantation, and cohorts differed in brentuximab vedotin exposure. Whole-study findings and limits: Possible causes of repertoire differences, disease activity or prior therapy, remain undefined.

For this clone: Its antigen is not known.

Clones were sequenced by immunoSEQ multiplex PCR, and TCRdb holds only the in-frame ones, with some missing. Here the sample spans 25,000 to 35,000 clones, around four fifths being singletons. This CDR3 is 15 amino acids long. V lost 3 bases, J lost 1 base, and 6 bases stayed unmatched. Germline V gene lookup returns CDR1 MGHDK and CDR2 SYGVNS. This specimen consisted of peripheral blood mononuclear cells (PBMCs), obtained before the second cycle of nivolumab. The TCR was taken from a human donor with classical Hodgkin lymphoma. The genes are TRBV25-1 and TRBJ2-7, with 7 bases fitting TRBD1. This CDR3 reads CASSEAGGLSYEQYF. The CDR3 nucleotides are TGTGCCAGCAGTGAGGCAGGGGGTTTGTCCTACGAGCAGTACTTC.